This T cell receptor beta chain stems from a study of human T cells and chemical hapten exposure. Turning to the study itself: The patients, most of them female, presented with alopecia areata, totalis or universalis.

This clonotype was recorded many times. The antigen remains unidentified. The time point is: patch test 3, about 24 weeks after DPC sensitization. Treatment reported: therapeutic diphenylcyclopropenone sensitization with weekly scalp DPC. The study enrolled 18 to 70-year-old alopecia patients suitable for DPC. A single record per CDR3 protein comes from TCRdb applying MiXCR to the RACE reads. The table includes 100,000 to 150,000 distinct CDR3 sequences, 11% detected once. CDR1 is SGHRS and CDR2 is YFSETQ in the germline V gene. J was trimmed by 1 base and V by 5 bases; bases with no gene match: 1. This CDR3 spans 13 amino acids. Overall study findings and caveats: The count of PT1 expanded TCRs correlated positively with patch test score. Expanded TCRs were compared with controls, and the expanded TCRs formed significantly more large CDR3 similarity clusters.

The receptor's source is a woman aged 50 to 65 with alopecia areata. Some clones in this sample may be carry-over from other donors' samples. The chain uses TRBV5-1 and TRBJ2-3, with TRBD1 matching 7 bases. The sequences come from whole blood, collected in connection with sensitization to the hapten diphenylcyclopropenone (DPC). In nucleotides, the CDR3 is TGCGCCAGCAGAACAGGGGGCACAGATACGCAGTATTTT. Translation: CASRTGGTDTQYF.